The text below deals with one TCR beta chain. The CDR3 covers 14 residues. V dropped 2 bases and J dropped 3 bases, with 10 bases sitting between them. The germline V gene has CDR1 SGHTA and CDR2 FQGNSA. This sample stems from a study of OX40 agonist ivuxolimab in advanced cancers. Clones were read by immunoSEQ multiplex PCR, and TCRdb kept only the in-frame ones, dropping some. The repertoire holds 78,000 or so clones, with about 91% as singletons. The receptor comes from an adult with an advanced solid tumor such as melanoma, head and neck, liver or kidney cancer. The specimen was CD4+ or CD8+ T cells sorted from blood, collected in a trial of the OX40 agonist ivuxolimab. The chain recombines TRBV7-2 with TRBJ2-5, with D perhaps being TRBD1 or TRBD2 (5 bases each). DNA of the CDR3: TGTGCCAGCAGCTTACCAGGGAGTAAAGAGACCCAGTACTTC. Its protein product is CASSLPGSKETQYF.